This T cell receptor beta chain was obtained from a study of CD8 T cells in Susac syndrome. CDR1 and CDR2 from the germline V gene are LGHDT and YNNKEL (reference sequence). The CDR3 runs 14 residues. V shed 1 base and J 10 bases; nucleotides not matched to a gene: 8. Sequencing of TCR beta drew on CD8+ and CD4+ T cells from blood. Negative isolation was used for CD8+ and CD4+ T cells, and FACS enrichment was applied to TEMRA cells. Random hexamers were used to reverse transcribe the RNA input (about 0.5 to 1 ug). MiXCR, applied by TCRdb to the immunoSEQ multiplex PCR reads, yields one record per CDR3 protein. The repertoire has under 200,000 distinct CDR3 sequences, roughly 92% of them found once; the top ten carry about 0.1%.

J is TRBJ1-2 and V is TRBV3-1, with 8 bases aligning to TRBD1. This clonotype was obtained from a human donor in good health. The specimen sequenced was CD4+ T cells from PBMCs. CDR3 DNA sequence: TGTGCCAGCAGCCAAGCGGGCAGGGGGCGCGACTACACCTTC. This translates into CASSQAGRGRDYTF.